This T cell receptor (beta chain) was captured by sequencing in a study of metastatic and nonmetastatic thyroid tumors. Whole-study context: The comparison covered peripheral blood and tumor or nodule tissue in malignant and benign thyroid patients.

Germline assignment: CDR1 SGHKS and CDR2 YYEKEE (reference sequence). The V and J ends lost 4 bases and 3 bases, in that order; junction bases with no gene match: 3. This CDR3 spans 15 amino acids. This clone was detected ten times or more. Authors' methods: Clinicopathological groups differed in CDR3, with these differences serving to build a distant-metastasis classifier for papillary thyroid cancer. Using MiXCR, TCRdb reanalyzed the PCR reads. These V and J calls derive from TCRdb rather than the authors' analysis. The table includes tens of thousands of clones, about 24% detected once. Before thyroid surgery, none of the patients had received any treatment.

Sequencing input: tumor tissue. This chain connects TRBV5-5 to TRBJ2-3; 12 bases align to TRBD2. The clonotype originates from a female donor with papillary thyroid cancer or a benign thyroid nodule (not recorded which). Some clones in this sample may be carry-over from other donors' samples. The CDR3 coding sequence is TGTGCCAGCAGCCCGACTAGCGGGAGTACAGATACGCAGTATTTT. It is translated as CASSPTSGSTDTQYF.